The entry below describes one T cell receptor beta chain. The sample is drawn from a study of blood T cell repertoires in COVID-19. Some clones are missing from TCRdb's copy, which holds only in-frame ones; the method was immunoSEQ multiplex PCR. The sample records approximately 300,000 clones, more than 85% being singletons. Those who participated ranged in age from roughly 18 to 90 years and resided in around 22 US areas. The CDR3 is made up of 16 amino acids. Looked up from germline, CDR1 is MDHEN and CDR2 is SYDVKM. V lost 5 bases to trimming and J lost 8 bases; unmatched junction nucleotides: 8. This TCR came from a woman under 40 who had recovered from COVID-19. The gene calls are TRBV28 and TRBJ2-1; the match to TRBD2 covers 14 bases. Sequencing was done on a sample of PBMCs or T cells enriched from blood (not recorded which). The CDR3 loop reads CASSPAGTSGSDEQFF. CDR3 in DNA: TGTGCCAGCAGTCCGGCCGGGACTAGCGGGAGTGATGAGCAGTTCTTC. The full variable domain, in which reference TRBV28 and TRBJ2-1 provide the parts outside the CDR3, is DVKVTQSSRYLVKRTGEKVFLECVQDMDHENMFWYRQDPGLGLRLIYFSYDVKMKEKGDIPEGYSVSREKKERFSLILESASTNQTSMYLCASSPAGTSGSDEQFFGPGTRLTVL.